This T cell receptor beta chain was observed in a study of blood T cells in healthy people across ages. General study points: Both naive CD4+ cell counts and diversity were greater in long-lived donors than in aged donors.

Each donor was a healthy Caucasian individual from Russia, aged about 6 to 95. As regards this clonotype: Its specificity is not known.

The germline CDR1 and CDR2 sequences are LGHNA and YSLEER. CDR3 size: 18 residues. V lost 0 bases, J lost 6 bases, and 13 bases stayed unmatched. Then a second PCR, running roughly 7 to 11 cycles, was carried out with a sample-barcoded 5' primer and a J-beta primer mix. The template-switch adaptor, which had 12 random nucleotides, put a tag on each cDNA molecule. TCRdb redid the calling of the 5' RACE reads with MiXCR, one entry per CDR3 protein. The repertoire holds 1.5 million to 2 million distinct CDR3 sequences, with 40% to 55% as singletons. Sequenced: blood. The chain couples TRBV4-3 to TRBJ2-2, with 7 nucleotides matching TRBD2. The receptor's source is a woman in her thirties or forties in good health. DNA of the CDR3: TGCGCCAGCAGCCAAGAACCGATAGGCGGGGGAGGACCCGGGGAGCTGTTTTTT. Translating gives CASSQEPIGGGGPGELFF.